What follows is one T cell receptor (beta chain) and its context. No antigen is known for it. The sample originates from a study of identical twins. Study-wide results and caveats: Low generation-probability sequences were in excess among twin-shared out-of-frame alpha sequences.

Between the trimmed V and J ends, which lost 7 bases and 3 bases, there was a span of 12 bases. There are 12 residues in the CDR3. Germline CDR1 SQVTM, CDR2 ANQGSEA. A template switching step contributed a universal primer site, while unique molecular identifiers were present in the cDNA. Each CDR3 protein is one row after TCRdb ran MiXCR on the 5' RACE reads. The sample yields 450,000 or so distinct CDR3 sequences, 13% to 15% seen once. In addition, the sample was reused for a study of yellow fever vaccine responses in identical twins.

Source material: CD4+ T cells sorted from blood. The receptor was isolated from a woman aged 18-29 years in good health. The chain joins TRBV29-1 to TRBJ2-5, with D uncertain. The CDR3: CSAGFAEETQYF. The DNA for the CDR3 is TGCAGCGCCGGCTTCGCGGAAGAGACCCAGTACTTC.